This paragraph reports one T cell receptor beta chain. This specimen belongs to a study of T cells expressing NK-cell markers. Across the study: HCMV seropositivity characterized seven of the eight sequenced donors, and seronegativity one.

Following a re-call of the 5' RACE reads, TCRdb has one entry per CDR3 protein and lacks DNA. Recorded for this sample: approximately 150,000 distinct CDR3 sequences. The CDR3 covers 15 residues. Germline CDR1 is SQVTM and CDR2 is ANQGSEA. This TCR was recovered from a woman aged 18 to 75 in good health. Material: blood T cells: a sorted CD56 or NKG2C T cell subset, CD4+ or CD8+ T cells, or bulk PBMC T cells (not recorded which). The V gene is TRBV29-1, the J gene TRBJ2-6; absent DNA, TCRdb's TRBD1 call cannot be checked. The CDR3 sequence: CSVEAGGSGANVLTF.